This TCR beta chain was obtained from a study of blood T cell repertoires in COVID-19. The method was immunoSEQ multiplex PCR; TCRdb's version includes in-frame clones alone and lacks a portion of them. The data contain around 200,000 clones, about 91% of them singletons. V shed 2 bases and J shed 0 bases, with 4 bases lying between them. The germline gives CDR1 MDHEN, CDR2 SYDVKM. The CDR3 is made up of 14 amino acids. The sequence derives from a woman aged 18-29 years who had recovered from COVID-19. Material: PBMCs or T cells enriched from blood (not recorded which). The rearrangement uses TRBV28 and TRBJ2-2; no clear D gene. The CDR3 protein is CASSLISNTGELFF. In DNA, the CDR3 is TGTGCCAGCAGTTTAATATCGAACACCGGGGAGCTGTTTTTT.